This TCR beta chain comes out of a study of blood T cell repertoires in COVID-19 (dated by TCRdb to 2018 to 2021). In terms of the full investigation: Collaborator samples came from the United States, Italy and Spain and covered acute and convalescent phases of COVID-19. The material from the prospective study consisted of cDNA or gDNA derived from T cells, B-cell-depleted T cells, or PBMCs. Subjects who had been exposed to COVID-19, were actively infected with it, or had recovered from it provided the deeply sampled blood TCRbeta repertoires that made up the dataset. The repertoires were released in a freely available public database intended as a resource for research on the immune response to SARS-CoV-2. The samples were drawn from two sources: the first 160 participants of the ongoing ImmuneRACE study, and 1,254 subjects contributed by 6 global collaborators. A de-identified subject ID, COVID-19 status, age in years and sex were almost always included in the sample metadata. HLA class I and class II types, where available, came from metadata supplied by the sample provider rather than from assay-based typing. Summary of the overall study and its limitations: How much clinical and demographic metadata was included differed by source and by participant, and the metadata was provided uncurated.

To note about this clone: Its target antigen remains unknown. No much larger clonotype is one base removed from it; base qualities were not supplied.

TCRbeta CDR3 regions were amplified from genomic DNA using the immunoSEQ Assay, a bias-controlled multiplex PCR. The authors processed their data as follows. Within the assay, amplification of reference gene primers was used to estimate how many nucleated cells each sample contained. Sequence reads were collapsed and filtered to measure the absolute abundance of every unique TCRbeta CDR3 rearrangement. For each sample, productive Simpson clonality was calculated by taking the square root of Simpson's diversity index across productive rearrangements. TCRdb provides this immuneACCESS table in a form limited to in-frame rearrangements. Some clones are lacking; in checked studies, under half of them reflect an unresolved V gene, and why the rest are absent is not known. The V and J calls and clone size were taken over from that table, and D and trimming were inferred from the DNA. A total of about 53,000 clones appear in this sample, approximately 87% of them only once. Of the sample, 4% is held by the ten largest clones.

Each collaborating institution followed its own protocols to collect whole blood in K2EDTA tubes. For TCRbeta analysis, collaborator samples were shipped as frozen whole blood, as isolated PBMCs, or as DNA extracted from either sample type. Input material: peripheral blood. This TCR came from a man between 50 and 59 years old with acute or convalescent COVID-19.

The DNA reads TGTGCCAGCAGCGCCAAGACTAGCGCTTACAGCACAGATACGCAGTATTTT. Its protein product is CASSAKTSAYSTDTQYF. The chain couples TRBV9 to TRBJ2-3, and TRBD2 aligns with 8 junction nucleotides. The germline V and J ends show losses of 3 bases and 0 bases respectively, and no gene match explains 9 bases of the junction. Per the germline V gene, SGDLS is the CDR1 and YYNGEE is the CDR2. The CDR3 has 17 amino acids, counting the end cysteine and phenylalanine. Only the CDR3 DNA stays, 51 bases, in frame from base 1.